Below, 27 T cell receptor beta chains from the same sample are listed, as sequenced in a study of blood T cell repertoires in COVID-19. Data came from immunoSEQ multiplex PCR; TCRdb stores just in-frame clones and leaves some out. The sample includes about 120,000 clones, 85% seen only once; the top ten take approximately 10%. Sequencing was carried out using peripheral blood. These receptors were collected from an elderly man with acute or convalescent COVID-19.

The CDR3: CASSSTTPEVGNTIYF. CDR3 nucleotides: TGTGCCAGCAGCTCGACTACGCCGGAGGTAGGAAACACCATATATTTT. The rearrangement uses TRBV28 and TRBJ1-3; no clear D. V gave up 6 bases and J gave up 4 bases, with 19 bases separating them. CDR3 size: 16 residues. The germline V gene has CDR1 MDHEN and CDR2 SYDVKM.

V and J are TRBV6-6 and TRBJ1-2; 8 bases line up with TRBD1. Germline CDR1 and CDR2: MNHNY and SVGAGI (reference sequence). This CDR3 region has 17 residues. Losses at the gene ends were 5 bases for V and 6 bases for J; bases not matched to a gene: 17. The CDR3 sequence: CASSLDWTGTGVNGYTF. CDR3 in DNA: TGTGCCAGCAGTCTTGACTGGACCGGGACAGGAGTCAATGGCTACACCTTC.

The chain links TRBV3-1 (or the pseudogene TRBV3-2) to TRBJ1-2, with a possible D match to TRBD1 (6 bases). V lost 0 bases and J lost 5, with 28 bases in between. The V gene's germline CDR1 is LGHDT and CDR2 YNNKEL (reference sequence). CDR3 size: 20 residues. The chain's CDR3 is CASSQDRTGFWNEGIYGYTF. Written as DNA, the CDR3 is TGTGCCAGCAGCCAAGACCGTACAGGGTTTTGGAATGAAGGCATATATGGCTACACCTTC.

This chain uses TRBV7-3 with TRBJ1-1, with D tentatively TRBD1 (6 bases). CDR3 length equals 13 residues. Germline CDR1 SGHTA, CDR2 FQGTGA. Trimming took 4 bases from V and 5 from J, leaving 11 bases between them. CDR3 DNA sequence: TGTGCCAGCAGCTCCAACAGGGATACTGAAGCTTTCTTT. This encodes CASSSNRDTEAFF.

V gene TRBV24-1 combines with J gene TRBJ2-1; D might be TRBD2 (6 bases). CDR3 length equals 15 residues. V was clipped by 2 bases and J by 4 bases, with 11 bases between them. The V gene's germline CDR1 is KGHDR and CDR2 SFDVKD. CDR3 DNA sequence: TGTGCCACCAGTGATTCCCAGCTAGCGTACAATGAGCAGTTCTTC. Translation gives CATSDSQLAYNEQFF.

The rearrangement joins TRBV10-3 to TRBJ2-3, with TRBD2 identical over 11 bases. Germline lookup yields CDR1 ENHRY and CDR2 SYGVKD. There are 16 residues in the CDR3. V trimming: 4 bases; J trimming: 5 bases; junction bases outside the gene matches: 8. Here the CDR3 reads CAISGIAGGQKDTQYF. CDR3 in DNA: TGTGCCATCAGTGGAATAGCGGGGGGGCAAAAAGATACGCAGTATTTT.

This chain connects TRBV3-1 (or the pseudogene TRBV3-2) to TRBJ1-6, with D uncertain. Trimming stripped 4 bases from V and 9 bases from J, with 19 bases between. The CDR3 is made up of 16 amino acids. Germline loops: CDR1 LGHDT, CDR2 YNNKEL (reference sequence). The CDR3 DNA sequence: TGTGCCAGCAGCCCGACCCAGGAGGCCCGAGGTTCACCCCTCCACTTT. Encoded protein: CASSPTQEARGSPLHF.

The chain is built from TRBV6-1 and TRBJ1-1; TRBD1 might be the D (5 bases). The CDR3 length is 15 residues. Trimming stripped 1 base from V and 4 bases from J, with 13 bases between. Germline-derived CDR1 and CDR2 are MNHNS and SASEGT. CDR3 sequence reads: CASSEEVRASTEAFF. CDR3 nucleotide sequence: TGTGCCAGCAGTGAAGAAGTCAGGGCTAGCACTGAAGCTTTCTTT.

This clone was picked up a small number of times. J is TRBJ2-7 and V is TRBV9; maybe TRBD2 (7 bases). Trimming left V 5 bases short and J 3 bases short, with 15 bases between. Germline assignment: CDR1 SGDLS and CDR2 YYNGEE. The CDR3 length is 14 residues. The DNA of the CDR3 is TGTGCCAGCAGTGCGGGGGACACCCACTACGAGCAGTACTTC. Protein: CASSAGDTHYEQYF.

The chain uses TRBV25-1 and TRBJ2-1, with 9 positions matching TRBD2. The germline gives CDR1 MGHDK, CDR2 SYGVNS. After removal of 1 base from V and 3 bases from J, the junction contained 4 bases not matched to a gene. This CDR3 spans 16 amino acids. The chain's CDR3 is CASSELSSGSYNEQFF. The CDR3 region has the DNA TGTGCCAGCAGTGAATTGAGTAGCGGGAGCTACAATGAGCAGTTCTTC.

This clone turned up a few times. The chain carries TRBV12-3 or TRBV12-4 and TRBJ2-2; D gene uncertain. V was pared by 3 bases and J by 5 bases, with 7 bases between. The CDR3 extends over 13 amino acids. The CDR3 is CASSFLETGELFF. The CDR3, as DNA: TGTGCCAGCAGTTTTTTAGAGACCGGGGAGCTGTTTTTT.

This rearrangement joins TRBV3-1 (or the pseudogene TRBV3-2) to TRBJ1-1; no clear D. The CDR3 contains 12 residues. Germline CDR1 LGHDT, CDR2 YNNKEL (reference sequence). V was pared by 4 bases and J by 3 bases, with 6 bases between. CDR3 DNA: TGTGCCAGCAGCCTCGGGGACACTGAAGCTTTCTTT. Amino acid sequence: CASSLGDTEAFF.

This chain uses TRBV9 with TRBJ2-3; TRBD2 aligns across 9 bases. The CDR3 is 17 amino acids. The V segment lost 0 bases and the J segment 5 bases; nucleotides outside the gene matches: 10. CDR1 and CDR2 from the germline V gene are SGDLS and YYNGEE. The CDR3 coding sequence is TGTGCCAGCAGCGTAGCTAGTGGCGGGGGGGCGATAGATACGCAGTATTTT. It encodes CASSVASGGGAIDTQYF.

V gene TRBV7-9 combines with J gene TRBJ2-6, with 7 bases that match TRBD1. Germline V gene sequence: CDR1 SEHNR, CDR2 FQNEAQ (reference sequence). After removal of 5 bases from V and 4 bases from J, the junction contained 5 bases not matched to a gene. CDR3 length: 15 amino acids. CDR3 loop: CASSRQGTGANVLTF. In DNA form, the CDR3 reads TGTGCCAGCAGCAGACAGGGAACCGGGGCCAACGTCCTGACTTTC.

The chain links TRBV19 to TRBJ2-2; 8 positions agree with TRBD1. V shed 7 bases and J 1 base; nucleotides not matched to a gene: 5. The germline CDR1 and CDR2 sequences are LNHDA and SQIVND (reference sequence). The CDR3 totals 15 residues. The CDR3 DNA reads as TGTGCCAGTAAGACAGGGGACCTGAACACCGGGGAGCTGTTTTTT. It specifies CASKTGDLNTGELFF. The entire variable domain, with the rest obtained from reference TRBV19 and TRBJ2-2, is as follows: DGGITQSPKYLFRKEGQNVTLSCEQNLNHDAMYWYRQDPGQGLRLIYYSQIVNDFQKGDIAEGYSVSREKKESFPLTVTSAQKNPTAFYLCASKTGDLNTGELFFGEGSRLTVL.

This chain connects TRBV3-1 (or the pseudogene TRBV3-2) to TRBJ2-1; no reliable D call. CDR3 length equals 11 residues. Germline lookup yields CDR1 LGHDT and CDR2 YNNKEL (reference sequence). V lost 9 bases and J lost 7, with 10 bases in between. The CDR3 DNA follows: TGTGCCAGTAGAACCTTGAATGAGCAGTTCTTC. Encoded protein: CASRTLNEQFF.

In this sample, this clone turned up once. The chain joins TRBV5-1 to TRBJ2-2; no definite D call. CDR1 is SGHRS, CDR2 YFSETQ, per germline. This CDR3 region has 13 residues. The V gene lost 4 bases and the J gene lost 4 bases, with 8 bases spanning the gap. CDR3 in amino acids: CASSPDVTGELFF. CDR3 in DNA: TGCGCCAGCAGCCCAGATGTCACCGGGGAGCTGTTTTTT.

The chain employs TRBV5-1 and TRBJ1-1, with TRBD1 matching 9 bases. The length of the CDR3 is 13 residues. Germline V gene lookup returns CDR1 SGHRS and CDR2 YFSETQ. V was clipped by 4 bases and J by 10 bases; unmatched bases: 8. CDR3 sequence (DNA): TGCGCCAGCAGCCGCGGGGACAGGGAACGAGCTTTCTTT. It codes for CASSRGDRERAFF.

The chain has TRBV6-1 and TRBJ1-5, with 7 bases matching TRBD1. This CDR3 has 15 amino acids. V trimming: 2 bases; J trimming: 11 bases; junction bases outside the gene matches: 12. Looked up from germline, CDR1 is MNHNS and CDR2 is SASEGT. This chain's CDR3 is CASSEIPGGGTAQHF. DNA of the CDR3: TGTGCCAGCAGTGAAATTCCCGGGGGCGGGACAGCCCAGCATTTT.

CDR3 loop: CASSPGQGGYEQYF. The CDR3 nucleotides are TGTGCCAGTAGTCCTGGACAGGGCGGTTACGAGCAGTACTTC. This chain connects TRBV19 to TRBJ2-7; 8 bases fit TRBD1. After removal of 5 bases from V and 4 bases from J, the junction contained 7 bases not matched to a gene. The CDR3 totals 14 residues. Per germline, CDR1 LNHDA and CDR2 SQIVND (reference sequence).

V is TRBV6-2 or TRBV6-3 and J is TRBJ2-7, with D maybe TRBD1 (5 bases). This CDR3 spans 14 amino acids. Trimming cost V 6 bases and J 1 base, with 13 bases left between them. Germline loops: CDR1 MNHEY, CDR2 SVGEGT. For the CDR3, the DNA is TGTGCCAGCAGCCATCCCCAGGGTTCCTACGAGCAGTACTTC. The encoded protein is CASSHPQGSYEQYF.

The chain employs TRBV5-1 and TRBJ1-2, with D possibly matching TRBD1 (6 bases). This CDR3 has 15 residues. V lost 4 bases and J lost 1, with 14 bases in between. CDR1 is SGHRS and CDR2 is YFSETQ in the germline V gene. The CDR3 sequence is CASSPRGGDNYGYTF. CDR3 sequence (DNA): TGCGCCAGCAGCCCGCGGGGGGGCGATAACTATGGCTACACCTTC.

The chain uses TRBV5-1 and TRBJ2-1; 9 positions match TRBD1. CDR1 is SGHRS, CDR2 YFSETQ, per germline. The V and J ends lost 3 bases and 9 bases, in that order; junction bases with no gene match: 10. The CDR3 totals 15 residues. The CDR3 here is CASSSSGQGTGEQFF. CDR3 coding DNA: TGCGCCAGCAGCTCCTCGGGACAGGGAACAGGTGAGCAGTTCTTC. The whole variable domain, filled in from reference TRBV5-1 and TRBJ2-1, reads KAGVTQTPRYLIKTRGQQVTLSCSPISGHRSVSWYQQTPGQGLQFLFEYFSETQRNKGNFPGRFSGRQFSNSRSEMNVSTLELGDSALYLCASSSSGQGTGEQFFGPGTRLTVL.

This clone has only one observation. V is TRBV5-6 and J is TRBJ1-1, with D possibly being TRBD1 (6 bases). Looked up from germline, CDR1 is SGHDT and CDR2 is YYEEEE. V lost 1 base and J lost 6, with 13 bases in between. The CDR3 is 14 residues long. CDR3 coding DNA: TGTGCCAGCAGCTTGCGTTGGGGGCGGGCTGAAGCTTTCTTT. Its translation: CASSLRWGRAEAFF.

The CDR3, as DNA: TGTGCCAGCAGCCGGGGGACTAGCGATAGGGAGACCCAGTACTTC. This codes for CASSRGTSDRETQYF. This chain joins TRBV7-3 and TRBJ2-5, with 10 bases aligning to TRBD2. CDR3 length: 15 residues. The germline gives CDR1 SGHTA, CDR2 FQGTGA. Trimming cost V 5 bases and J 5 bases; bases outside gene matches: 8.

J is TRBJ2-1 and V is TRBV6-2 or TRBV6-3; perhaps TRBD2 as D (5 bases). V was shortened by 2 bases and J by 2 bases, with 10 bases between the two germline ends. Germline assignment: CDR1 MNHEY and CDR2 SVGEGT. The CDR3 extends over 15 amino acids. The CDR3 region has the DNA TGTGCCAGCAGTTACCGGACTGGAGCCTACAATGAGCAGTTCTTC. Encoded protein: CASSYRTGAYNEQFF.

The J gene is TRBJ2-7, the V gene TRBV18; possible D gene TRBD1, 6 bases. The CDR3 consists of 13 residues. V gave up 5 bases and J gave up 6 bases, with 14 bases separating them. Germline-derived CDR1 and CDR2 are KGHSH and LQKENI. The CDR3 is CASSVQGLGEQYF. The CDR3 nucleotides read TGTGCCAGCTCAGTACAGGGTCTCGGCGAGCAGTACTTC.